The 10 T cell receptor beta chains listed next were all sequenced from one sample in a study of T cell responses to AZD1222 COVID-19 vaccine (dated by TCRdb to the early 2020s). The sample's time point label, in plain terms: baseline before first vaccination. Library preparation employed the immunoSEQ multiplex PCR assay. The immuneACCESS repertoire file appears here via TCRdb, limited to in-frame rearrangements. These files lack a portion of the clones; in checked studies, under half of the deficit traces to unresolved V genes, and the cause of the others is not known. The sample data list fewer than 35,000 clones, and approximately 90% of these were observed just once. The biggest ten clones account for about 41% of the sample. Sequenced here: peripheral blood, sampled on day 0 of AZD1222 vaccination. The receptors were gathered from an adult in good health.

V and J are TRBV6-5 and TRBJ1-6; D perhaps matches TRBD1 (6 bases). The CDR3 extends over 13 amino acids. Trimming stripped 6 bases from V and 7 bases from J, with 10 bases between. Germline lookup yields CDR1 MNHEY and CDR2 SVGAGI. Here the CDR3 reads CASRGTINSPLHF. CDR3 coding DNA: TGTGCCAGCAGGGGGACAATCAATTCACCCCTCCACTTT.

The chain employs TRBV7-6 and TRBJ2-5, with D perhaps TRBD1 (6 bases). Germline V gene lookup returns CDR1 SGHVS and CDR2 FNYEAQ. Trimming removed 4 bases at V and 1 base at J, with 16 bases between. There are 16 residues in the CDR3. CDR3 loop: CASSSAGTPTQETQYF. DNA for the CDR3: TGTGCCAGCAGCTCGGCCGGGACACCTACCCAAGAGACCCAGTACTTC.

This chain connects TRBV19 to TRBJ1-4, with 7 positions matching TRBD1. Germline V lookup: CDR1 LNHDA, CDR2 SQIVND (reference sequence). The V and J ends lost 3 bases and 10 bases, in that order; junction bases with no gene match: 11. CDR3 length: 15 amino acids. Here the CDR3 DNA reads TGTGCCAGTAGTATCCTGACAGGGCAAGAAGGAAAACTGTTTTTT. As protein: CASSILTGQEGKLFF. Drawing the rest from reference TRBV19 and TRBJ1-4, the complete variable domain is DGGITQSPKYLFRKEGQNVTLSCEQNLNHDAMYWYRQDPGQGLRLIYYSQIVNDFQKGDIAEGYSVSREKKESFPLTVTSAQKNPTAFYLCASSILTGQEGKLFFGSGTQLSVL.

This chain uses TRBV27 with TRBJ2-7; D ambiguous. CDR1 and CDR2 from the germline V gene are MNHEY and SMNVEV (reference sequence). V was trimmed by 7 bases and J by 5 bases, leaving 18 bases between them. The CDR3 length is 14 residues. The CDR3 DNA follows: TGTGCCAGCACCAGAAGGGTGGGATTGAACGAGCAGTACTTC. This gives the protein CASTRRVGLNEQYF.

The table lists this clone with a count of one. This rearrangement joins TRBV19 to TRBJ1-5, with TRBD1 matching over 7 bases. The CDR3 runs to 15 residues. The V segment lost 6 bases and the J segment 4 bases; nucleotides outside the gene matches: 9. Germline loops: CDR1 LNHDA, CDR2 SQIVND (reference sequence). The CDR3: CASREQGSLNQPQHF. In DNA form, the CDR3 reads TGTGCCAGTAGGGAACAGGGGTCTTTGAATCAGCCCCAGCATTTT.

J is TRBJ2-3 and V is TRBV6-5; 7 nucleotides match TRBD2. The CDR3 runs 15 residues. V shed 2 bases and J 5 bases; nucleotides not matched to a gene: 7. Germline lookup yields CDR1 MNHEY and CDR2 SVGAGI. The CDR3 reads CASSYASAGEDTQYF. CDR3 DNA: TGTGCCAGCAGTTACGCGTCGGCGGGGGAAGATACGCAGTATTTT.

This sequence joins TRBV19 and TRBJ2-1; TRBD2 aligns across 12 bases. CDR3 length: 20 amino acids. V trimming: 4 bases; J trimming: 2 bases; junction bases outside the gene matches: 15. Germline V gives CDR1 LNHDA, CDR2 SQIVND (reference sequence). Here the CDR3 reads CASSTRSMRLAGATYNEQFF. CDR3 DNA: TGTGCCAGTAGTACAAGATCGATGAGACTAGCGGGGGCTACCTACAATGAGCAGTTCTTC. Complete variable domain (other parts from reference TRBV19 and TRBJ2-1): DGGITQSPKYLFRKEGQNVTLSCEQNLNHDAMYWYRQDPGQGLRLIYYSQIVNDFQKGDIAEGYSVSREKKESFPLTVTSAQKNPTAFYLCASSTRSMRLAGATYNEQFFGPGTRLTVL.

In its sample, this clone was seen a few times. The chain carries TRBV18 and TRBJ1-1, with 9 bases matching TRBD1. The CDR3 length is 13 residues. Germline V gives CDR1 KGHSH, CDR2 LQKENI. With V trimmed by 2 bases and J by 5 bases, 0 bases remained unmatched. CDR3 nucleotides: TGTGCCAGCTCACCAGGGACAGGGACTGAAGCTTTCTTT. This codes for CASSPGTGTEAFF.

The chain's CDR3 is CASSDLVGADTQYF. CDR3 nucleotide sequence: TGTGCCAGCAGTGATCTAGTGGGGGCAGATACGCAGTATTTT. The chain carries TRBV6-1 and TRBJ2-3; D may be TRBD1 or TRBD2 (5 bases each). Deletions cut 3 bases from V and 4 bases from J, with 11 bases between. Germline lookup yields CDR1 MNHNS and CDR2 SASEGT. This CDR3 has 14 amino acids.

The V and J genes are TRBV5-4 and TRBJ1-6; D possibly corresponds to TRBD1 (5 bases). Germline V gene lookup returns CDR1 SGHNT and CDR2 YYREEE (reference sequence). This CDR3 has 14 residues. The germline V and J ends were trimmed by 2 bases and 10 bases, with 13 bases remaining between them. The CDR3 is CASSLGVKGSPLHF. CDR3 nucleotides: TGTGCCAGCAGCTTAGGGGTGAAAGGCTCACCCCTCCACTTT.